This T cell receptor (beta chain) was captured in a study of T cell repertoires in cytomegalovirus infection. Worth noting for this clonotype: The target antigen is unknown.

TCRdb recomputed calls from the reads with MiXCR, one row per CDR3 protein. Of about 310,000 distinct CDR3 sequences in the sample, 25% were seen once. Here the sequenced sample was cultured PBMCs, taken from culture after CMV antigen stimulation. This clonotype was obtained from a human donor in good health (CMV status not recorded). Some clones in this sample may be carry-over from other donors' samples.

As DNA, the CDR3 is TGTGCCATCGGACATAGCGGGAGAGTCGACAATGAGCAGTTCTTC. Translating it yields CAIGHSGRVDNEQFF. The V gene is TRBV10-3, the J gene TRBJ2-1; 9 positions agree with TRBD2. Losses at the gene ends were 8 bases for V and 5 bases for J; bases not matched to a gene: 10. Germline-derived CDR1 and CDR2 are ENHRY and SYGVKD. The CDR3 contains 15 residues.